These 14 T cell receptor beta chains share one sample of origin, sequenced in a study of naive and memory T cell subsets. Amplification of ligated cDNA took four PCR rounds with SP2 and nested alpha and beta constant primers. TCRdb used MiXCR to reprocess the 5' RACE reads, holding one entry per CDR3 protein. The sample includes about 62,000 distinct CDR3 sequences, approximately 8% of them seen just once. An oligonucleotide containing a UMI was ligated to the 3' end of TCR cDNA. These receptors were obtained from a female donor in good health.

The chain links TRBV12-3 or TRBV12-4 to TRBJ1-1; weak D call: TRBD1 (5 bases). V was clipped by 7 bases and J by 1 base, with 13 bases between them. The CDR3 covers 14 residues. The CDR3 sequence: CASNHWGGNTEAFF. DNA of the CDR3: TGTGCCAGCAACCACTGGGGGGGGAACACTGAAGCTTTCTTT.

V usage is TRBV19 and J usage is TRBJ2-3; TRBD2 agrees at 12 bases. Trimming at V came to 3 bases and at J to 3 bases, leaving 7 bases not matched to a gene. This CDR3 is built from 17 residues. Germline V gene sequence: CDR1 LNHDA, CDR2 SQIVND (reference sequence). CDR3 in amino acids: CASSIFQGTSGTDTQYF. The CDR3 nucleotides read TGTGCCAGTAGTATTTTTCAAGGGACTAGCGGGACAGATACGCAGTATTTT.

The gene calls are TRBV5-6 and TRBJ2-7; D remains unclear. There are 13 residues in the CDR3. Germline CDR1 is SGHDT and CDR2 is YYEEEE. The germline V and J ends were trimmed by 0 bases and 5 bases, with 9 bases remaining between them. The CDR3 loop reads CASSLGRSHEQYF. The CDR3 DNA follows: TGTGCCAGCAGCTTGGGGCGGTCCCACGAGCAGTACTTC. The entire variable domain, with the rest obtained from reference TRBV5-6 and TRBJ2-7, is as follows: DAGVTQSPTHLIKTRGQQVTLRCSPKSGHDTVSWYQQALGQGPQFIFQYYEEEERQRGNFPDRFSGHQFPNYSSELNVNALLLGDSALYLCASSLGRSHEQYFGPGTRLTVT.

This clonotype was observed a handful of times. This chain connects TRBV20-1 to TRBJ2-1, with a possible D match to TRBD1 (5 bases). The CDR3 is 17 residues long. Deletions cut 4 bases from V and 0 bases from J, with 19 bases between. In germline, CDR1 is DFQATT, CDR2 SNEGSKA (reference sequence). The CDR3 loop is CSATPKGLTASYNEQFF. The DNA of the CDR3 is TGCAGTGCTACCCCTAAGGGGCTGACGGCCTCCTACAATGAGCAGTTCTTC.

The gene calls are TRBV18 and TRBJ2-7, with TRBD2 matching over 11 bases. Germline CDR1 and CDR2: KGHSH and LQKENI. The CDR3 is made up of 16 amino acids. The V gene end was trimmed by 2 bases and the J gene end by 3 bases; junction bases not matched to a gene: 6. CDR3 residues: CASSPMGTSGFYEQYF. The CDR3 bases are TGTGCCAGCTCACCAATGGGGACTAGCGGATTCTACGAGCAGTACTTC.

This clonotype has ten or more counts. This sequence joins TRBV5-5 and TRBJ1-2; 7 bases are a match to TRBD1. The CDR3 extends over 14 amino acids. Looked up from germline, CDR1 is SGHKS and CDR2 is YYEKEE (reference sequence). Losses at the gene ends were 5 bases for V and 2 bases for J; bases not matched to a gene: 6. The CDR3 region is CASRKTGPNYGYTF. CDR3 nucleotides: TGTGCCAGCAGGAAGACAGGGCCGAACTATGGCTACACCTTC.

The rearrangement joins TRBV3-1 to TRBJ2-7; 12 bases align to TRBD2. V trimming: 4 bases; J trimming: 4 bases; junction bases outside the gene matches: 8. This CDR3 comprises 16 residues. Germline loops: CDR1 LGHDT, CDR2 YNNKEL (reference sequence). The CDR3 reads CASSPGETSGGYEQYF. CDR3 coding DNA: TGTGCCAGCAGCCCCGGGGAGACTAGCGGGGGTTACGAGCAGTACTTC.

This clonotype was seen a few times. The genes are TRBV6-5 and TRBJ1-1, with 8 bases aligning to TRBD1. Unmatched junction bases numbered 3, after V lost 4 bases and J lost 5 bases. The CDR3 has 13 residues. CDR1 is MNHEY, CDR2 SVGAGI, per germline. This CDR3 reads CASSSRQGTEAFF. The CDR3 DNA is TGTGCCAGCAGTTCCCGACAGGGGACTGAAGCTTTCTTT.

This clonotype occurred a few times. The V and J genes are TRBV18 and TRBJ2-5, with 8 bases matching TRBD1. The germline V gene has CDR1 KGHSH and CDR2 LQKENI. The CDR3 covers 16 residues. V was pared by 3 bases and J by 1 base, with 7 bases of the junction left unmatched. CDR3 region: CASSPSGQGFQETQYF. The DNA of the CDR3 is TGTGCCAGCTCACCTTCCGGACAGGGTTTCCAAGAGACCCAGTACTTC.

In its sample, this clonotype was seen a few times. The gene calls are TRBV6-5 and TRBJ1-6; 10 bases align to TRBD1. The CDR3 is 18 amino acids. V lost 6 bases and J lost 1; bases outside the gene matches: 9. Germline CDR1 MNHEY, CDR2 SVGAGI. This CDR3 is CASSWDRGKRSYNSPLHF. The CDR3 nucleotides are TGTGCCAGCAGCTGGGACAGGGGAAAAAGGTCCTATAATTCACCCCTCCACTTT.

The chain uses TRBV20-1 and TRBJ2-3; 8 bases agree with TRBD1. CDR3 length equals 14 residues. The trim removed 3 bases at V and 4 bases at J, leaving 6 bases unmatched. Germline-derived CDR1 and CDR2 are DFQATT and SNEGSKA (reference sequence). The CDR3 DNA is TGCAGTGCTAGTAGGCAGGGGGCCGCAGATACGCAGTATTTT. Translated: CSASRQGAADTQYF.

This clonotype was picked up a small number of times. The genes are TRBV11-2 and TRBJ2-5; a possible D gene is TRBD1 (6 bases). The CDR3 extends over 13 amino acids. Between the trimmed V and J ends, which lost 3 bases and 4 bases, there was a span of 9 bases. The germline V gene encodes CDR1 SGHAT and CDR2 FQNNGV. CDR3 in DNA: TGTGCCAGCAGCTTTGGGACACTAGAGACCCAGTACTTC. Protein sequence: CASSFGTLETQYF.

The V call is TRBV5-1, the J call TRBJ2-1; 7 bases agree with TRBD1. The CDR3 has 14 residues. The J segment lost 9 bases and the V segment lost 4 bases, leaving 10 bases of the junction unmatched. Germline loops: CDR1 SGHRS, CDR2 YFSETQ. CDR3: CASSTTGQSGEQFF. DNA for the CDR3: TGCGCCAGCAGCACAACGGGACAGAGTGGTGAGCAGTTCTTC.

This clonotype was picked up many times. The chain uses TRBV7-2 and TRBJ1-5; D is perhaps TRBD1 (5 bases). Between the trimmed V and J ends, which lost 1 base and 6 bases, there was a span of 13 bases. This CDR3 comprises 15 residues. In germline, CDR1 is SGHTA, CDR2 FQGNSA. The DNA for the CDR3 is TGTGCCAGCAGCTTAGTCGTAGGGGCAGGTCAGCCCCAGCATTTT. Amino acids: CASSLVVGAGQPQHF.